The 5 T cell receptor beta chains presented below share a single source sample, sequenced in a study of blood T cells in healthy people across ages. Alongside a J-beta primer mix, a sample-barcoded 5' primer served in a second PCR lasting roughly 6 to 11 cycles. TCRdb reprocessed the 5' RACE reads via MiXCR and lists one record per CDR3 protein. Here the sample spans over 550,000 distinct CDR3 sequences, roughly 31% being singletons. Material for sequencing was blood. The receptors were sampled from an elderly woman in good health.

This clonotype came up many times. The V and J genes are TRBV7-2 and TRBJ2-3, with TRBD2 matching 8 bases. J lost 2 bases, V lost 3 bases, and 4 bases had no gene match. This CDR3 is built from 15 residues. Looked up from germline, CDR1 is SGHTA and CDR2 is FQGNSA. CDR3 sequence: CASSFEGLDTDTQYF. The CDR3 DNA reads as TGTGCCAGCAGCTTTGAGGGACTAGACACAGATACGCAGTATTTT. The complete variable domain, with remaining parts taken from reference TRBV7-2 and TRBJ2-3, reads GAGVSQSPSNKVTEKGKDVELRCDPISGHTALYWYRQSLGQGLEFLIYFQGNSAPDKSGLPSDRFSAERTGGSVSTLTIQRTQQEDSAVYLCASSFEGLDTDTQYFGPGTRLTVL.

The sample holds a few counts of this clonotype. A much larger clone differs by one base, so this may be a read error. The rearrangement joins TRBV7-7 to TRBJ2-5, with TRBD1 matching 12 bases. Germline loops: CDR1 SSHAT, CDR2 FNYEAQ (reference sequence). V trimming: 5 bases; J trimming: 11 bases; junction bases outside the gene matches: 12. This CDR3 region has 15 residues. The CDR3 spells CASSPRDRGHNEQYF. CDR3 in DNA: TGTGCCAGCAGCCCCCGGGACAGGGGGCACAATGAGCAGTACTTC.

About this clonotype itself: A much larger clone sits a single nucleotide away, making a read error possible. V usage is TRBV28 and J usage is TRBJ1-1, with D unresolved. The germline V and J ends were trimmed by 7 bases and 4 bases, with 16 bases remaining between them. The CDR3 totals 14 residues. The germline V gene encodes CDR1 MDHEN and CDR2 SYDVKM. CDR3 in DNA: TGTGCCAGCAACGGGCCGCAGGAGAGCACTGAAGCTTTCTTT. This gives the protein CASNGPQESTEAFF.

This clonotype was detected a few times. This chain uses TRBV6-6 with TRBJ2-2; perhaps TRBD1 as D (6 bases). Germline values: CDR1 MNHNY, CDR2 SVGAGI (reference sequence). The CDR3 consists of 16 residues. Trimming pared 0 bases from V and 4 bases from J, leaving 12 bases between. This CDR3 reads CASSYSRSGATGELFF. The CDR3 DNA reads as TGTGCCAGCAGTTACTCAAGGTCAGGGGCCACCGGGGAGCTGTTTTTT.

This clonotype was observed a handful of times. V gene TRBV7-6 combines with J gene TRBJ2-4; D possibly corresponds to TRBD1 (6 bases). Looked up from germline, CDR1 is SGHVS and CDR2 is FNYEAQ. Deletions cut 2 bases from V and 13 bases from J, with 18 bases between. CDR3 length: 14 amino acids. CDR3 amino acids: CASSLTGSSSGQYF. CDR3 DNA sequence: TGTGCCAGCAGCTTAACAGGGTCGTCATCCGGGCAGTACTTC.